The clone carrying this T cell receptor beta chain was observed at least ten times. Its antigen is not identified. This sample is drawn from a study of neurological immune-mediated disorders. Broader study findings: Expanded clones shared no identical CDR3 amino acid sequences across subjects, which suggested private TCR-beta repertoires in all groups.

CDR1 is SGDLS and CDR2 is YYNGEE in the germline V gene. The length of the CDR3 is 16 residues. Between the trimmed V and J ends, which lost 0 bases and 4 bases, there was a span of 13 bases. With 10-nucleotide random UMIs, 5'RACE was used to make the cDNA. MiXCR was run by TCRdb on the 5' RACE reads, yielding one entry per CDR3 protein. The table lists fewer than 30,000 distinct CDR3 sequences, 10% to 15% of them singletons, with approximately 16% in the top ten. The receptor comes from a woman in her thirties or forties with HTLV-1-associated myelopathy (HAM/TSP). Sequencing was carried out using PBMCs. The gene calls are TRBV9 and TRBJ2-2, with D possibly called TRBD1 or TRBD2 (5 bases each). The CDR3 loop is CASSVGGVRGTGELFF. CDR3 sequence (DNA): TGTGCCAGCAGCGTAGGAGGGGTCCGTGGCACCGGGGAGCTGTTTTTT.